These 7 T cell receptor beta chains came from one sample sequenced in a study of T-cell reconstitution after alpha-beta-depleted transplantation in children (TCRdb year 2016). Explained via the paper, the treatment or condition label denotes: allogeneic hematopoietic cell transplantation with graft depleted of TCRalphabeta T cells and CD19 B cells. The method was PCR. This sample was sequenced with an Illumina HiSeq 2500. To normalize quantification of the TCRbeta repertoire, the TCR libraries were built with molecular barcoding that relied on unique molecular identifiers. TCRdb handled the public reads itself, with Q25 trimming in fastp and clone calling in MiXCR, and kept productive beta chains. Every entry covers one CDR3 protein and lists the most common genes and DNA from its rows. The sample has some 200,000 distinct CDR3 sequences on record, approximately 7% of them singletons. Of the sample, 5% to 6.5% is held by the ten largest clones.

The specimen was PBMCs, collected before TCRalphabeta/CD19-depleted stem cell transplant. These TCRs come from a boy aged 2 to 9 with acute lymphoblastic leukemia, due to receive a stem cell transplant.

This clonotype was detected many times. The chain joins TRBV7-9 to TRBJ2-3; unclear D gene. V dropped 5 bases and J dropped 3 bases, with 12 bases sitting between them. This CDR3 comprises 14 residues. Germline CDR1 SEHNR, CDR2 FQNEAQ (reference sequence). The CDR3 DNA is TGTGCCAGCAGCCAACCAGAGCTGACAGATACGCAGTATTTT. Protein product: CASSQPELTDTQYF.

The gene calls are TRBV7-8 and TRBJ2-1; the match to TRBD2 covers 11 bases. Germline-derived CDR1 and CDR2 are SGHVS and FQNEAQ. The V gene end was trimmed by 5 bases and the J gene end by 2 bases; junction bases not matched to a gene: 2. The CDR3 contains 15 residues. Here the CDR3 DNA reads TGTGCCAGCAGCCCACTAGCGGGAGCCTACAATGAGCAGTTCTTC. It is translated as CASSPLAGAYNEQFF.

This clonotype was detected only a few times. The rearrangement links TRBV6-1 to TRBJ2-3, with D perhaps TRBD2 (7 bases). Germline V gene sequence: CDR1 MNHNS, CDR2 SASEGT. Trimming took off 5 bases at V and 4 bases at J, with 16 bases between the two ends. The CDR3 sequence is 15 residues long. This chain's CDR3 is CASSRGAEPSDTQYF. The CDR3 nucleotides are TGTGCCAGCAGTCGGGGGGCAGAACCGTCAGATACGCAGTATTTT.

Note on this clonotype: At one boundary the junction diverges from the germline segment, which might be a read error. The chain combines TRBV29-1 with TRBJ2-3; TRBD1 aligns across 10 bases. This CDR3 is built from 11 residues. Germline lookup yields CDR1 SQVTM and CDR2 ANQGSEA. The CDR3 protein is CSVVSGQGSNF. In nucleotides, the CDR3 is TGCAGCGTCGTTTCGGGACAGGGGAGTAATTTT.

The chain recombines TRBV10-3 with TRBJ2-3, with no clear D. This CDR3 has 14 amino acids. The germline V gene encodes CDR1 ENHRY and CDR2 SYGVKD. Trimming stripped 4 bases from V and 5 bases from J, with 13 bases between. CDR3 protein: CAISARTLGDTQYF. CDR3 DNA sequence: TGTGCCATCAGTGCCCGGACGCTGGGAGATACGCAGTATTTT.

This clonotype has ten or more counts. The V and J genes are TRBV2 and TRBJ2-1; 7 nucleotides line up with TRBD2. The V segment lost 6 bases and the J segment 4 bases; nucleotides outside the gene matches: 12. Germline assignment: CDR1 SNHLY and CDR2 FYNNEI. The CDR3 covers 16 residues. The CDR3 loop is CASRDYTGGGYNEQFF. CDR3 nucleotide sequence: TGTGCCAGCAGGGACTATACGGGGGGAGGATACAATGAGCAGTTCTTC.

This clonotype has at least ten counts. This chain uses TRBV7-9 with TRBJ2-1; D is undetermined. V was pared by 2 bases and J by 10 bases, with 12 bases between. The CDR3 covers 13 residues. The germline CDR1 and CDR2 sequences are SEHNR and FQNEAQ (reference sequence). The chain's CDR3 is CASSLLPRPEQFF. The CDR3 DNA follows: TGTGCCAGCAGCTTACTTCCTAGACCAGAGCAGTTCTTC.